Listed here is a single T cell receptor beta chain. TCRdb keeps only in-frame clones here, not all; method: immunoSEQ multiplex PCR. This sample has about 100,000 clones; about 83% occur once, and the top ten carry around 13%. CDR1 and CDR2 from the germline V gene are LNHDA and SQIVND (reference sequence). The CDR3 runs 16 residues. Trimming took 5 bases from V and 6 from J; bases not matched to a gene: 13. The record originates from a study of blood T cell repertoires in COVID-19. About the study: Acute and convalescent COVID-19 samples came from the United States, Italy and Spain.

This clonotype originated in a human donor in a cohort sampled during active COVID-19. The chain joins TRBV19 to TRBJ2-7, with 10 bases that match TRBD2. The sample consisted of peripheral blood. CDR3 DNA: TGTGCCAGTAGTCCCCGGGAGCGGGGGGGGAGTCGCGAGCAGTACTTC. It codes for CASSPRERGGSREQYF.